This entry lists 3 T cell receptor beta chains sequenced from one sample in a study of cytomegalovirus exposure and HLA in healthy donors. Use of 60 Vbeta and 13 Jbeta primers characterized the PCR. Assay: immunoSEQ multiplex PCR; the TCRdb copy retains only in-frame clones and omits some. Of roughly 100,000 clones in the sample, about 13% are singletons; the top ten hold approximately 15%. The specimen sequenced was PBMCs. Source of these receptors: a man in his forties in good health and CMV-seropositive.

This clone turned up a few times. This chain links TRBV6-5 with TRBJ2-7, with D perhaps matching TRBD2 (5 bases). CDR3 length equals 14 residues. Trimming left V 6 bases short and J 0 bases short, with 12 bases between. In germline, CDR1 is MNHEY, CDR2 SVGAGI. CDR3 nucleotide sequence: TGTGCCAGCAGAACGAAAGGGAGCTCCTACGAGCAGTACTTC. Its translation: CASRTKGSSYEQYF.

In its sample, this clone was seen a few times. The chain employs TRBV9 and TRBJ2-5, with 7 bases fitting TRBD1. Trimming cost V 4 bases and J 3 bases; bases outside gene matches: 9. Per the germline V gene, CDR1 is SGDLS and CDR2 is YYNGEE. The CDR3 consists of 15 residues. The DNA for the CDR3 is TGTGCCAGCAGCAGTAGAGGAGACAGGGAAGAGACCCAGTACTTC. This encodes CASSSRGDREETQYF.

CDR3 in DNA: TGTGCCAGCAGCCACCGACAGGGGTATGGAAACACCATATATTTT. Residues: CASSHRQGYGNTIYF. V and J are TRBV7-6 and TRBJ1-3; 8 nucleotides align to TRBD1. There are 15 residues in the CDR3. Germline lookup yields CDR1 SGHVS and CDR2 FNYEAQ. V trimming: 5 bases; J trimming: 3 bases; junction bases outside the gene matches: 6.